This TCR beta chain appears in the sequencing data of a study of CD8 T cells in ankylosing spondylitis. Study-level points and caveats: Disease-linked clones were reportedly significantly enriched in matched ankylosing spondylitis synovial fluid.

Concerning this clonotype itself: The antigen is unknown.

TCRdb itself ran the 5' RACE reads through MiXCR, one entry per CDR3 protein. This table has around 340,000 distinct CDR3 sequences, roughly 20% appearing once. V dropped 3 bases and J dropped 9 bases, with 14 bases sitting between them. This CDR3 spans 14 amino acids. The germline V gene has CDR1 KGHDR and CDR2 SFDVKD. Material for sequencing was blood, either unsorted or a sorted T cell fraction (not recorded which). This TCR was recovered from a male donor with ankylosing spondylitis or in good health (not recorded which). This chain links TRBV24-1 with TRBJ2-1, with D maybe TRBD2 (5 bases). CDR3 amino acids: CATSDLGGGVEQFF. CDR3 coding DNA: TGTGCCACCAGTGATCTGGGCGGAGGAGTTGAGCAGTTCTTC.